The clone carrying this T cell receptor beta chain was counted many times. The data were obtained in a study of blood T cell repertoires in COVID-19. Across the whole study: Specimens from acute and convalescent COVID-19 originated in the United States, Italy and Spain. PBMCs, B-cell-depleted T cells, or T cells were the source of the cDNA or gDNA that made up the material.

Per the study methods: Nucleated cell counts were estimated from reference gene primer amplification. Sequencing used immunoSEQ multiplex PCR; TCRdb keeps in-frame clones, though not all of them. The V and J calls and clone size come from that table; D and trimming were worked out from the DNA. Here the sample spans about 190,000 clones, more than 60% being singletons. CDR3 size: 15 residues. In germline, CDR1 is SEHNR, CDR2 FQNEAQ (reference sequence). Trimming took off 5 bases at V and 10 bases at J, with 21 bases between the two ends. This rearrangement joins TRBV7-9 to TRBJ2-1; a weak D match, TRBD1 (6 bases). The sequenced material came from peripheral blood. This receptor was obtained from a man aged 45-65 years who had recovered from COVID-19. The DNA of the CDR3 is TGTGCCAGCAGCACAGAGTACAGGGTACCAAGAGAGCAGTTCTTC. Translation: CASSTEYRVPREQFF.